A selection of T cell receptor beta chains follows, all from one sample in a study of CD8 T cells in ankylosing spondylitis. Each CDR3 protein gets one entry after TCRdb re-called the 5' RACE reads with MiXCR. The sample records approximately 140,000 distinct CDR3 sequences, around 9% being singletons. The sequencing input was blood, either unsorted or a sorted T cell fraction (not recorded which). The receptors were sampled from a male donor with ankylosing spondylitis or in good health (not recorded which). The CDR3 runs from the conserved cysteine through the conserved F or W.

V: TRBV5-1; CDR3: CASSWAAGVTYEQYF
V: TRBV5-1; CDR3: CASSLDRQGMVTGELFF
V: TRBV6-5; CDR3: CASSPSTPTYNSPLHF
V: TRBV7-2; CDR3: CASSLAGTAIF
V: TRBV15; CDR3: CATSLGPNYEQYF
V: TRBV15; CDR3: CATSLRAGHTDTQYF
V: TRBV27; CDR3: CASRPAGDTDYGYTF
V: TRBV12-3/TRBV12-4; CDR3: CASSSWDRGAYEQYF
V: TRBV30; CDR3: CAWKILAFHEQYF
V: TRBV12-3/TRBV12-4; CDR3: CASSPFTHYGYTF
V: TRBV11-2; CDR3: CASSFGPGQGQPQHF
V: TRBV27; CDR3: CASSETGYDTQYF
V: TRBV5-1; CDR3: CASSLPGYSGELFF
V: TRBV5-6; CDR3: CASSPSLDSPSGRKYEQYF
V: TRBV20-1; CDR3: CSARVSGYSNQPQHF
V: TRBV7-2; CDR3: CASGYKRDDGETQYF
V: TRBV12-3/TRBV12-4; CDR3: CASSPEGNYADTQYF
V: TRBV3-1; CDR3: CATCWGLAGYNEQFF
V: TRBV5-1; CDR3: CASSGGLNVAKNIQYF
V: TRBV29-1; CDR3: CSVGGSGRPDSYEQYF
V: TRBV5-1; CDR3: CASRTTSGGTDTQYF
V: TRBV7-2; CDR3: CASSLRTGNQETQYF
V: TRBV7-9; CDR3: CASSLENEQYF
V: TRBV12-3/TRBV12-4; CDR3: CASSGTSGSSYEQYF
V: TRBV5-1; CDR3: CASSLGTRDYEQYF
V: TRBV28; CDR3: CASSRGNTQYF
V: TRBV20-1; CDR3: CCARRLAYAGYNEQFF
V: TRBV5-1; CDR3: CASSTGLAGVWATRETQYF
V: TRBV11-2; CDR3: CASSLDLRNGYTF
V: TRBV6-2/TRBV6-3; CDR3: CASSYSFREPLTSGLYNEQFF
V: TRBV5-1; CDR3: CASSRGLSYGYTF
V: TRBV5-4; CDR3: CASSSRTENTGELFF
V: TRBV7-8; CDR3: CASAGEETQYF
V: TRBV5-1; CDR3: CASSLATVAGVTYEQYF
V: TRBV20-1; CDR3: CSANRESVEQYF
V: TRBV7-2; CDR3: CASSSLGFTDTQYF
V: TRBV14; CDR3: CASSQYRGLHEQYF
V: TRBV6-1; CDR3: CASSEYRNQPQHF
V: TRBV5-1; CDR3: CASSLRLAGEETQYF
V: TRBV9; CDR3: CASSVMAGVGSDEQFF
V: TRBV28; CDR3: CASRASGWIYEQYF
V: TRBV24-1; CDR3: CATSDSTTDTQYF
V: TRBV20-1; CDR3: CSANNEQFF
V: TRBV10-3; CDR3: CAISEGAQGRPQHF
V: TRBV20-1; CDR3: CSARVRAGVSAYEQYF
V: TRBV18; CDR3: CASSPDRIDNEQFF
V: TRBV20-1; CDR3: CSARDIAGRYEQYF
V: TRBV5-5; CDR3: CASSLEDSTYEQYF